Below are 8 T cell receptor beta chains sequenced from a single sample in a study of CD8 T cells in Susac syndrome. With random hexamers, 0.5 to 1 ug RNA was reverse transcribed. TCRdb ran MiXCR on the immunoSEQ multiplex PCR reads and lists one entry per CDR3 protein. The sample contains 70,000 to 100,000 distinct CDR3 sequences, 80% to 95% of which appear only once. Sequencing was performed on CD8+ T cells from PBMCs. The receptors were gathered from a human donor in good health.

This clonotype was counted once. The chain couples TRBV6-5 to TRBJ2-6, with 7 bases fitting TRBD1. In germline, CDR1 is MNHEY, CDR2 SVGAGI. The CDR3 has 15 amino acids. Trimming took 5 bases from V and 3 from J; bases not matched to a gene: 4. This chain's CDR3 is CASSLGTDGANVLTF. The CDR3 DNA sequence: TGTGCCAGCAGTCTTGGGACAGATGGGGCCAACGTCCTGACTTTC.

This chain joins TRBV3-1 and TRBJ1-1, with D unresolved. V gave up 2 bases and J gave up 0 bases, with 7 bases separating them. The CDR3 is made up of 14 amino acids. Germline-derived CDR1 and CDR2 are LGHDT and YNNKEL (reference sequence). The CDR3 DNA is TGTGCCAGCAGCCAATGGAGCATGAACACTGAAGCTTTCTTT. It codes for CASSQWSMNTEAFF.

This rearrangement joins TRBV13 to TRBJ2-3; TRBD2 agrees at 13 bases. The CDR3 consists of 17 residues. The V segment lost 5 bases and the J segment 4 bases; nucleotides outside the gene matches: 9. The germline CDR1 and CDR2 sequences are PRHDT and FYEKMQ (reference sequence). CDR3 bases: TGTGCCAGCAGCCAGGGACTAGCGGGACAAATGGCAGATACGCAGTATTTT. Translated: CASSQGLAGQMADTQYF.

The J gene is TRBJ2-3, the V gene TRBV6-5; a weak D match, TRBD2 (6 bases). This CDR3 contains 18 residues. CDR1 is MNHEY, CDR2 SVGAGI, per germline. V lost 2 bases, J lost 0 bases, and 18 bases lay in between. CDR3 nucleotide sequence: TGTGCCAGCAGTTACCAACCTTCGGGAGCGTCTAGCACAGATACGCAGTATTTT. It encodes CASSYQPSGASSTDTQYF.

This clonotype was observed a single time. The chain uses TRBV5-6 and TRBJ2-7; TRBD1 or TRBD2 may be the D gene (5 bases each). This CDR3 has 14 residues. V was cut by 6 bases and J by 3 bases, with 16 bases left in between. Looked up from germline, CDR1 is SGHDT and CDR2 is YYEEEE. The CDR3 spells CASTPGTALYEQYF. The DNA of the CDR3 is TGTGCCAGCACTCCCGGGACGGCGCTCTACGAGCAGTACTTC.

V gene TRBV5-1 combines with J gene TRBJ2-2; TRBD1 or TRBD2 may be the D gene (5 bases each). This CDR3 has 16 residues. Germline values: CDR1 SGHRS, CDR2 YFSETQ. Trimming took off 7 bases at V and 0 bases at J, with 16 bases between the two ends. CDR3 loop: CASGTAASPNTGELFF. The CDR3 nucleotides are TGCGCCAGCGGGACGGCGGCCTCTCCGAACACCGGGGAGCTGTTTTTT.

V and J are TRBV12-3 or TRBV12-4 and TRBJ2-2, with a weak D call TRBD2 (6 bases). This CDR3 contains 15 residues. Trimming left V 5 bases short and J 4 bases short, with 14 bases between. The CDR3 region is CASSPQMEGTGELFF. The CDR3 DNA is TGTGCCAGCAGTCCACAAATGGAGGGCACCGGGGAGCTGTTTTTT.

The rearrangement links TRBV4-1 to TRBJ2-7, with D unclear. Between the trimmed V and J ends, which lost 1 base and 2 bases, there was a span of 6 bases. There are 13 residues in the CDR3. From germline, CDR1 is MGHRA and CDR2 YSYEKL. DNA of the CDR3: TGCGCCAGCAGCCAAGTGGGAACCTACGAGCAGTACTTC. Translated, it gives CASSQVGTYEQYF.